A selection of T cell receptor beta chains follows, all from one sample in a study of T cell responses to AZD1222 COVID-19 vaccine. The repertoire was sequenced with immunoSEQ multiplex PCR; TCRdb's copy has only in-frame clones and lacks some. The repertoire holds approximately 190,000 clones, with approximately 90% as singletons. The source material was peripheral blood, sampled on day 0 of AZD1222 vaccination. These receptors were obtained from an adult in good health. CDR3s leave out the opening cysteine and the closing phenylalanine or tryptophan. A row's size may be missing; if present it is once, few, many or a size class.

v_call | clone_size | cdr3_aa
TRBV19 | NA | ASSIGSEQY
TRBV21-1 | NA | ASSRLRTSGRAPGNNEQF
TRBV29-1 | NA | SVDWETISADTQY
TRBV5-6 | NA | ASSLDRANYGYT
TRBV5-5 | NA | ASSLRAQRHQPQH
TRBV7-2 | NA | ASSLEGIREYGYT
TRBV9 | NA | ASSAGGLAGVEQY
TRBV2 | NA | ASSGDRNEQY
TRBV3-1/TRBV3-2 | NA | ASGQNYGYT
TRBV6-5 | NA | ATINGVYSNQPQH
TRBV7-2 | NA | ASSFDGTGAWNEKLF
TRBV5-4 | NA | ASSLELGAQTQY
TRBV9 | NA | ASSLRQGAHNYGYT
TRBV7-3 | NA | ASSLYSGGVETQY
TRBV28 | NA | ASSPDRGTDTQY
TRBV19 | NA | ASSRPRDQPQH
TRBV7-9 | NA | ASSLTSGNFEQY
TRBV2 | NA | AAGTGANYGYT
TRBV24-1 | NA | ATSPPGQSIYGYT
TRBV9 | once | ASSVEGVGGSEQF
TRBV15 | NA | ATSRDWGDSSEQY
TRBV7-8 | NA | ASSSDGVAEAF
TRBV5-1 | NA | ASSPGFSNEKLF
TRBV7-7 | NA | ASSTAPGTGSQY
TRBV5-1 | NA | ASSPGLLADTDTQY
TRBV19 | NA | ASRVRRGTNEKLF
TRBV5-1 | NA | ASSFTSGTDTQY
TRBV28 | NA | AGNGRSSTGELF
TRBV19 | NA | ASSTGQGDYEQY
TRBV2 | NA | ASRMGLTDTQY
TRBV7-2 | NA | ASSSTVNTEAF
TRBV7-9 | once | ASSLSYEQY
TRBV6-4 | NA | ASSEGLALPYEQY
TRBV19 | NA | ASSPSGGGVAYEQY
TRBV2 | NA | ASNAVPTGAGELF
TRBV27 | NA | ASSTRTDTQY
TRBV5-1 | NA | ASSLAGDLGEQF
TRBV5-6 | NA | ASSYDRATNYGYT
TRBV7-9 | NA | ASSPDRVGYEQY
TRBV10-3 | NA | AISESAGTYYGYT
TRBV7-2 | once | ASSLSGTYGYT
TRBV5-5 | NA | ASSPGDRSYEQY
TRBV6-1 | NA | ASSPSGGPGDTQY
TRBV19 | NA | ASSRGQGSAPLH
TRBV27 | NA | ASSLLFYKTGGTEAF
TRBV9 | NA | ASSPTWRTTGPNTGELF
TRBV27 | few | ASSLGPVVTGELF
TRBV3-1/TRBV3-2 | NA | ASSQDKGRNSPLH
TRBV5-4 | NA | ASSLVSSMNTEAF
TRBV5-4 | NA | ASSLAGNNQPQH
TRBV2 | NA | ASRTLQGTNEKLF
TRBV19 | NA | ASREMKTGGNTEAF
TRBV5-6 | NA | ASRNRATIPGNTIY
TRBV18 | NA | ASSPGTAEYGYT
TRBV19 | NA | ASAAVANTGELF
TRBV6-5 | NA | ASRGGGTDTQY